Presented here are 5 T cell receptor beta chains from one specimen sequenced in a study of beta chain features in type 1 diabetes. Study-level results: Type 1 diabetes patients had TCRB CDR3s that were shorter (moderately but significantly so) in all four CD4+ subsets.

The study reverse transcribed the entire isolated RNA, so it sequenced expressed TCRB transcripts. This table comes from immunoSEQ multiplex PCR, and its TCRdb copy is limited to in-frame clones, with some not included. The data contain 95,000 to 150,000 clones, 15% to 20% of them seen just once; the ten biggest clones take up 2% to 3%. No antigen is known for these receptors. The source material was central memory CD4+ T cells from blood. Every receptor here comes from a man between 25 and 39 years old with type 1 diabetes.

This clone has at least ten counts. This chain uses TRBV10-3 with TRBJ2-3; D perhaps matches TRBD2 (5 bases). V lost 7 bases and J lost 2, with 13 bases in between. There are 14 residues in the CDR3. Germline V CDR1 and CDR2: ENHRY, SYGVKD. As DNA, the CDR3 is TGTGCCATCACCCAGAGGGCATCCACAGATACGCAGTATTTT. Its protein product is CAITQRASTDTQYF.

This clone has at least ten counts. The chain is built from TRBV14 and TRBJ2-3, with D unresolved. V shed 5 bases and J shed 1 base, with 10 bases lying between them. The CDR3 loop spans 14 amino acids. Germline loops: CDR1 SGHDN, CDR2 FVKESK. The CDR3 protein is CASSRNLGTDTQYF. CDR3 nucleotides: TGTGCCAGCAGCAGGAATTTGGGCACAGATACGCAGTATTTT.

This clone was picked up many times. The CDR3 DNA sequence: TGTGCCAGCAGCTTGGTGACAAACACCGGGGAGCTGTTTTTT. As protein: CASSLVTNTGELFF. J is TRBJ2-2 and V is TRBV11-3; no clear D gene. The germline gives CDR1 SGHNT, CDR2 YENEEA. The CDR3 sequence is 14 residues long. The ends were cut back, 3 bases at V and 2 bases at J, with 7 bases in the middle.

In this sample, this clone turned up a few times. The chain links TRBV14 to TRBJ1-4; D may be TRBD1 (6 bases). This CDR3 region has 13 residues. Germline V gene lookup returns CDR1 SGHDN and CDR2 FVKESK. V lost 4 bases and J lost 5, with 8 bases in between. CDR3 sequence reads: CASSRGQNEKLFF. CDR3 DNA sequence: TGTGCCAGCAGCCGAGGACAGAATGAAAAACTGTTTTTT.

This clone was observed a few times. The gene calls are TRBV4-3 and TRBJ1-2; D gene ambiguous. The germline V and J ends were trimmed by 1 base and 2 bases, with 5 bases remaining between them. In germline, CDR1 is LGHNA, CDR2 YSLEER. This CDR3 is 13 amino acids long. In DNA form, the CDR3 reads TGCGCCAGCAGCCAAGGCCCCAACTATGGCTACACCTTC. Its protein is CASSQGPNYGYTF.